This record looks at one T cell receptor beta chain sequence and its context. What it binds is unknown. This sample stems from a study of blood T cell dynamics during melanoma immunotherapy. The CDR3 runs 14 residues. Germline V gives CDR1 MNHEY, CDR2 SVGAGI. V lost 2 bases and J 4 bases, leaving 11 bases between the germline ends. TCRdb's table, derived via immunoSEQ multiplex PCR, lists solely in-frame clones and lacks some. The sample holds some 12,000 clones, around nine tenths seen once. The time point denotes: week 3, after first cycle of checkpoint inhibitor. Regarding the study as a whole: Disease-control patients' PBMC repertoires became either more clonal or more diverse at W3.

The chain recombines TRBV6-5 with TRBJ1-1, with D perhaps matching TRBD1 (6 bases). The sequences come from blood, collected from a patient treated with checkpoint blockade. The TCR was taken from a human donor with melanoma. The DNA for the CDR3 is TGTGCCAGCAGTTACGGGGGGCTGGGCACTGAAGCTTTCTTT. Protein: CASSYGGLGTEAFF.